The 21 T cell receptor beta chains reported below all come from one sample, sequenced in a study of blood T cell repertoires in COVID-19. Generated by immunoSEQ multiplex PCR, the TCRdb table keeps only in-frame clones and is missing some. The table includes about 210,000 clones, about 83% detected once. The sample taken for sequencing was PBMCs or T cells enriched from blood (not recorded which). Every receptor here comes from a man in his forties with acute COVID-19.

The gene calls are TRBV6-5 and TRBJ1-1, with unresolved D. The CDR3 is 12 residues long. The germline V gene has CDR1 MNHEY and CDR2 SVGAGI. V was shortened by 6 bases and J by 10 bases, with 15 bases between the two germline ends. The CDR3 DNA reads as TGTGCCAGCAGCATCCCGCTCAGTGTAGCTTTCTTT. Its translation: CASSIPLSVAFF.

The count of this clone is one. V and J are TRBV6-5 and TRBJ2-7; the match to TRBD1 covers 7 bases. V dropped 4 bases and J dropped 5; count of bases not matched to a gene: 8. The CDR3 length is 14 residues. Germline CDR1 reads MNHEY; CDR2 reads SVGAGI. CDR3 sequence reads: CASSLPTGRNEQYF. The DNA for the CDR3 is TGTGCCAGCAGTTTACCGACAGGGCGCAACGAGCAGTACTTC.

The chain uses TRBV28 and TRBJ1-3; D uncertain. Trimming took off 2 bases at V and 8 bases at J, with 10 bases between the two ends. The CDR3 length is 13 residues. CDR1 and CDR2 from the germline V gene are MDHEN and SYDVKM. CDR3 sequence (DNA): TGTGCCAGCAGTTTAGGTAGAATAGACACCATATATTTT. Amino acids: CASSLGRIDTIYF.

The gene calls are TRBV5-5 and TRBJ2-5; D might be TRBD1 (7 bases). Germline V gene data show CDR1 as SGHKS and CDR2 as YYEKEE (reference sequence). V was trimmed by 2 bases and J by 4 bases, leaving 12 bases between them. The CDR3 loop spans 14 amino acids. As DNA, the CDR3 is TGTGCCAGCAGCTTAGGGCAGGGGGGAGAGACCCAGTACTTC. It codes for CASSLGQGGETQYF. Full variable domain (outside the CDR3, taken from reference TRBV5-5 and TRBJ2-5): DAGVTQSPTHLIKTRGQQVTLRCSPISGHKSVSWYQQVLGQGPQFIFQYYEKEERGRGNFPDRFSARQFPNYSSELNVNALLLGDSALYLCASSLGQGGETQYFGPGTRLLVL.

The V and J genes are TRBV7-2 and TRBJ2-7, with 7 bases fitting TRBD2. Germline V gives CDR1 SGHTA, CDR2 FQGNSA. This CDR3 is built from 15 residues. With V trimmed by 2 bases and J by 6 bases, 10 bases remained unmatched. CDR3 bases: TGTGCCAGCAGCTTATGGGGGAGGGGCCCCCTCGAGCAGTACTTC. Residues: CASSLWGRGPLEQYF.

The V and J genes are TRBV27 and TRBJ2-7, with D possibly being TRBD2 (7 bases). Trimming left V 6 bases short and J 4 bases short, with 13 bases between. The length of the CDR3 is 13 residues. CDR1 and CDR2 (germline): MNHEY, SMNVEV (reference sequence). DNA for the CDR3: TGTGCCAGCAGAAGGGGGGGGACTTACGAGCAGTACTTC. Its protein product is CASRRGGTYEQYF.

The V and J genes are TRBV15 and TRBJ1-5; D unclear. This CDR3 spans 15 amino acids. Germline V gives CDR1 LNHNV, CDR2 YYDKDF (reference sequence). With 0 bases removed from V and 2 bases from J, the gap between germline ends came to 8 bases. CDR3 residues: CATSRDIEGNQPQHF. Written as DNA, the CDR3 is TGTGCCACCAGCAGAGATATAGAGGGCAATCAGCCCCAGCATTTT.

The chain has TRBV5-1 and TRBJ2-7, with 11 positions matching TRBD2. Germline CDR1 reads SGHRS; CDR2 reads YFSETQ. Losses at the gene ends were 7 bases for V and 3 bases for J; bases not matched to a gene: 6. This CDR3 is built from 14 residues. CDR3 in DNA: TGCGCCAGCGGGGCGGGACTAGCGGACTACGAGCAGTACTTC. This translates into CASGAGLADYEQYF.

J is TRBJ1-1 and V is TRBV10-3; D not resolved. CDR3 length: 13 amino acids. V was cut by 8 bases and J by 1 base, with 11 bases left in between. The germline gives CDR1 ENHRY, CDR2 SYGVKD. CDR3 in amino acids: CAIAGRENTEAFF. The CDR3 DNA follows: TGTGCCATCGCGGGGAGGGAGAACACTGAAGCTTTCTTT.

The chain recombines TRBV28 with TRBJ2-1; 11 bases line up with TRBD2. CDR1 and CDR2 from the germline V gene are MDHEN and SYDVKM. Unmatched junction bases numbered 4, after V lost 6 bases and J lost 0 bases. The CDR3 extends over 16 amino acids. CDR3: CASRGLAGNSYNEQFF. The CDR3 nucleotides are TGTGCCAGCAGAGGACTAGCGGGTAACTCCTACAATGAGCAGTTCTTC.

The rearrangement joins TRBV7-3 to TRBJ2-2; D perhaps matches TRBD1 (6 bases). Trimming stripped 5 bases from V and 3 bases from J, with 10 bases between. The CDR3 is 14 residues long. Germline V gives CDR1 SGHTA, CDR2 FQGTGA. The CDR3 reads CASSPQGYTGELFF. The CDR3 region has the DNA TGTGCCAGCAGCCCGCAGGGGTACACCGGGGAGCTGTTTTTT.

CDR3 amino acids: CASSDRGAGELFF. CDR3 sequence (DNA): TGTGCCAGCAGTGATCGGGGGGCCGGGGAGCTGTTTTTT. The chain links TRBV5-4 to TRBJ2-2; 7 nucleotides match TRBD2. In germline, CDR1 is SGHNT, CDR2 YYREEE (reference sequence). This CDR3 region has 13 residues. V trimming: 5 bases; J trimming: 6 bases; junction bases outside the gene matches: 4. Supplemented by reference TRBV5-4 and TRBJ2-2, the full variable domain reads ETGVTQSPTHLIKTRGQQVTLRCSSQSGHNTVSWYQQALGQGPQFIFQYYREEENGRGNFPPRFSGLQFPNYSSELNVNALELDDSALYLCASSDRGAGELFFGEGSRLTVL.

CDR3 nucleotide sequence: TGCGCCAGCAGTCATAATGGAGACTCCTTCGAGTATGGCTACACCTTC. Residues: CASSHNGDSFEYGYTF. The chain uses TRBV23-1 and TRBJ1-2; D gene ambiguous. TRBV23-1 is noted as an ORF with a role that remains uncertain. The V end was cut by 3 bases, the J end by 5 bases, with 19 bases between. The CDR3 has 16 residues.

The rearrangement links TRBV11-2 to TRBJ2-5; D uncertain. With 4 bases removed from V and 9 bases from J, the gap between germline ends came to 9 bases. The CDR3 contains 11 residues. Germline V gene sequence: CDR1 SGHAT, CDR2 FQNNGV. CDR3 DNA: TGTGCCAGCAGCTACGACACGGCCCAGTACTTC. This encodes CASSYDTAQYF.

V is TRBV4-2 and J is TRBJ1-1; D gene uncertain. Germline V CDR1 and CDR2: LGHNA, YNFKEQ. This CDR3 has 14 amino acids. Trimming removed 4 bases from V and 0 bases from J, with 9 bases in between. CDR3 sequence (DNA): TGTGCCAGCAGCCCCTCCGGGGTGAACACTGAAGCTTTCTTT. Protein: CASSPSGVNTEAFF.

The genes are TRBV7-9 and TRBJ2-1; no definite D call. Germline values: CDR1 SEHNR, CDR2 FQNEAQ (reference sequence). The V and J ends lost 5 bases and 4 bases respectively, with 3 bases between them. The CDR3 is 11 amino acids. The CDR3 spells CASSRYNEQFF. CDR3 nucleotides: TGTGCCAGCAGCCGGTACAATGAGCAGTTCTTC.

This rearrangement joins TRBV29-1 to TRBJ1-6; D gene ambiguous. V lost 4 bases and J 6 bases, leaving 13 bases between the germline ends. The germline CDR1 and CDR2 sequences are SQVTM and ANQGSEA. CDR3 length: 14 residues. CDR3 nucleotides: TGCAGCGTTGCCCGAGACACTTCTAATTCACCCCTCCACTTT. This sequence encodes CSVARDTSNSPLHF.

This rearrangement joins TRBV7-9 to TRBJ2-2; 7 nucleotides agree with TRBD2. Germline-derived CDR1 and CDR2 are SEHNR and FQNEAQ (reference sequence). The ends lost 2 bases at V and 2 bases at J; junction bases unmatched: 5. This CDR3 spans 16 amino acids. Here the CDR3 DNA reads TGTGCCAGCAGCTTAAGAGCTAGCGGTAACACCGGGGAGCTGTTTTTT. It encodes CASSLRASGNTGELFF.

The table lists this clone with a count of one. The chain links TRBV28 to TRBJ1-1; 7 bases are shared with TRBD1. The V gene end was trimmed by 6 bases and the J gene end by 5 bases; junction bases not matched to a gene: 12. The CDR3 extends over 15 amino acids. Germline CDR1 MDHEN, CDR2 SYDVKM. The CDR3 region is CASSHRTGEGTEAFF. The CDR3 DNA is TGTGCCAGCAGCCATCGTACAGGGGAAGGAACTGAAGCTTTCTTT.

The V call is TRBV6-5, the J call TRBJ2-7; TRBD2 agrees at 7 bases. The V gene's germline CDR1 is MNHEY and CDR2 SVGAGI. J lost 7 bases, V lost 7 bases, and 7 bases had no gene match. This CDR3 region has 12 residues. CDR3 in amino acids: CASNSPGGEQYF. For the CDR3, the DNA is TGTGCCAGCAACTCCCCCGGGGGGGAGCAGTACTTC.

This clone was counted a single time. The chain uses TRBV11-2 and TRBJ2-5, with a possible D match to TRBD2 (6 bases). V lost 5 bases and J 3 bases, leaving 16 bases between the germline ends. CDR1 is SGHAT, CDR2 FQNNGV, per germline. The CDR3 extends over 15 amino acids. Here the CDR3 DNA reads TGTGCCAGCAGCCCGGCGGGGCAGCATAAAGAGACCCAGTACTTC. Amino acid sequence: CASSPAGQHKETQYF. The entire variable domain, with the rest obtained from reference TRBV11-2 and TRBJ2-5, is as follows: EAGVAQSPRYKIIEKRQSVAFWCNPISGHATLYWYQQILGQGPKLLIQFQNNGVVDDSQLPKDRFSAERLKGVDSTLKIQPAKLEDSAVYLCASSPAGQHKETQYFGPGTRLLVL.